This T cell receptor beta chain was sequenced in a study of blood T cell repertoires in COVID-19. Germline V lookup: CDR1 KGHSH, CDR2 LQKENI. The V and J ends lost 4 bases and 8 bases, in that order; junction bases with no gene match: 4. CDR3 length equals 15 residues. Libraries were prepared by immunoSEQ multiplex PCR; TCRdb keeps only in-frame clonotypes and omits some of them. This table has about 430,000 clones, roughly 88% appearing once. A single count supports this clone. The sequence derives from a woman between 18 and 29 years old who had been exposed to COVID-19. V gene TRBV18 combines with J gene TRBJ2-1; 14 bases fit TRBD2. The specimen was PBMCs or T cells enriched from blood (not recorded which). The CDR3 region has the DNA TGTGCCAGCTCACTCGGGACTAGCGGGAGTTATGAGCAGTTCTTC. Amino acids: CASSLGTSGSYEQFF.